This TCR beta chain was retrieved from a study of graft-versus-host responses after intestinal transplantation (dated by TCRdb to the early 2020s). About the full investigation: Multivisceral, liver-intestinal, or isolated intestinal transplants were received by the recipients. Donor T cell macrochimerism was defined as a peak of at least 4% donor T cells among recipient peripheral blood mononuclear cells. Alloreactive clones were identified by sequencing pre-transplant mixed lymphocyte reaction products and comparing these products with unstimulated pre-transplant donor and recipient T cells. Graft-versus-host and host-versus-graft alloreactive T cell clones were tracked in the graft, circulation and bone marrow after intestinal transplantation using bulk TCR-beta CDR3 sequencing. The cohort enrolled 24 intestinal transplant recipients, one of whom was a retransplant, and a few patients without pretransplant specimens were excluded. Instead of going to the commercial service, samples from a few later patients were sequenced in-house on an Illumina MiSeq and processed with MiXCR. Anti-thymocyte globulin induction was given to all recipients, followed by maintenance tacrolimus and steroids for two to four years. Study-level results and caveats: Early after transplant, peak levels of circulating GvH clones were associated with declines in HvG clones. GvH clones were detected in recipient bone marrow, and some appeared earlier in ileal mucosa or blood, consistent with an intestinal mucosal origin. Patients with donor T cell macrochimerism had high GvH to HvG T cell clonal ratios in their allografts. The conclusions were limited by the relatively low number and heterogeneity of the intestinal transplant patients.

The receptor library was made with the immunoSEQ multiplex PCR assay. For most patients, high-throughput TCR-beta CDR3 sequencing of genomic DNA was performed by Adaptive Biotechnologies. On the study's bioinformatics: TCR sequencing data for roughly 17 patients were retrieved from Adaptive's ImmunoSEQ software; three other patients were processed with MiXCR and VDJtools. CDR3 nucleotide sequences shared by donor and recipient were removed because the origin of these sequences could not be assigned. To be classed as alloreactive, a clone needed at least 2-fold expansion over unstimulated cells and a minimum CFSE-low frequency of 0.002% (template counts) or 0.001% (read counts). Clones were considered mappable if detected in sequenced pre-transplant spleen, lymph node, or MLR CFSE-low populations of the donor or recipient. Cumulative frequency of alloreactive clones was calculated as a percentage of all sequences weighted by copy number. TCRdb limited this immuneACCESS table to in-frame rearrangements with V and J called. A share of clones is missing; checked studies link under half to unresolved V genes, and the rest is unexplained. V and J calls and clone size are those listed in that table; D and trimming were worked out from the DNA. This sample has under 90,000 clones in its table, and approximately 92% of those were observed once. Under 0.85% of the sample is taken by the ten largest.

CDR1 SGHRS and CDR2 YFSETQ were looked up in the germline V gene. V lost 3 bases and J lost 4 bases; the stretch between them is 20 bases long. The CDR3 measures 16 amino acids from cysteine to phenylalanine. Solely the CDR3 DNA is kept, with 48 bases framed from the first base. Regarding this clone: Its antigen target is currently unknown. Within one base of it there is no much larger clone, and no base qualities were kept.

Blood samples were collected up to 4 times in the first month after transplant and then at least monthly when available. The receptor was isolated from a human patient who received an intestinal transplant, so some T cells may come from the graft donor. Recombination connected TRBV5-1 to TRBJ2-7, and possibly TRBD1, on 6 matching bases. The sequenced sample was PBMCs, obtained 98 days after intestinal transplantation. The CDR3 sequence is CASSYEVGAFPYEQYF. The DNA is as follows: TGCGCCAGCAGCTACGAGGTGGGGGCTTTCCCGTACGAGCAGTACTTC.